This TCR beta chain was sequenced for a study of T cell responses to AZD1222 COVID-19 vaccine. Study outcomes and limitations: Clonal diversity was possibly underestimated, and white British individuals and females predominated among donors. Dominant CD4 TCR responses targeted spike regions 160-218 and 743-854. At baseline, just a handful of AZD1222 recipients tested seropositive. Spike-specific TCR breadth rose after two AZD1222 doses, and depth rose as well.

Sequencing was performed with immunoSEQ multiplex PCR; in TCRdb, only in-frame clones are kept and a portion is missing. The data show approximately 120,000 clones, around 87% seen once. As for this clone: Its antigen remains unknown.

The TCR originated in an adult who received the AZD1222 COVID-19 vaccine. Sample: peripheral blood, taken 28 days after the second AZD1222 dose.

The DNA for the CDR3 is TGTGCCAGTACCGGCAGGGGGAGTCTCTATGGCTACACCTTC. Its protein is CASTGRGSLYGYTF. The chain is built from TRBV19 and TRBJ1-2, with TRBD1 matching 7 bases. After removal of 7 bases from V and 4 bases from J, the junction contained 9 bases not matched to a gene. CDR1 and CDR2 (germline): LNHDA, SQIVND (reference sequence). CDR3 length equals 14 residues.